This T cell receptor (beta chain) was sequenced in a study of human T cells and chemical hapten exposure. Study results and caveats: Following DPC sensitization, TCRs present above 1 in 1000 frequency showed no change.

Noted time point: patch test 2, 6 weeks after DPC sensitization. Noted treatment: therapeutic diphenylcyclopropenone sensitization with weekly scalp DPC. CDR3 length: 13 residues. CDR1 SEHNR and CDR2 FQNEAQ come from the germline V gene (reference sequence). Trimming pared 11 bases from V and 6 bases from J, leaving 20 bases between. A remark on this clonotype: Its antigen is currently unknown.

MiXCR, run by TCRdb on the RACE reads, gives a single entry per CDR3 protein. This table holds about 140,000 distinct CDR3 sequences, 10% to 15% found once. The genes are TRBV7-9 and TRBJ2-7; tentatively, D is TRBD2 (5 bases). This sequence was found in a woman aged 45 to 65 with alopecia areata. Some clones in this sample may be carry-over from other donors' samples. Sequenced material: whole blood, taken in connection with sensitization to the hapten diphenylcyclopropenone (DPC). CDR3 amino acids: CAGGLRSHSEQYF. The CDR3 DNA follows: TGTGCCGGCGGGCTACGGAGTCACTCCGAGCAGTACTTC.